This TCR beta chain was sequenced for a study of blood T cells in healthy people across ages. Researchers collected 9.5 to 10 milliliters of peripheral blood from every single donor. Concerning this clonotype itself: Antigen unknown.

Notes on the study in general: There was a strong correlation between TCR beta diversity and naive T cell percentage. The authors considered diversity estimates from one million T cells to be underestimates.

Then a second PCR, running roughly 7 to 11 cycles, was carried out with a sample-barcoded 5' primer and a J-beta primer mix. Each cDNA molecule was tagged by a template-switch adaptor that had 12 random nucleotides. MiXCR, run by TCRdb on the 5' RACE reads, gives a single entry per CDR3 protein. There are about 780,000 distinct CDR3 sequences in the sample; 62% occur only once, and roughly 25% lies in the top ten. This clonotype was obtained from a young man in good health. Sequencing was performed on blood.

The DNA of the CDR3 is TGCAGTGCCTCACTCCCTAGCGGGGGCCTCGATGAGCAGTTCTTC. It specifies CSASLPSGGLDEQFF. This chain joins TRBV20-1 and TRBJ2-1; 10 bases match TRBD2. Germline CDR1 DFQATT, CDR2 SNEGSKA (reference sequence). After removal of 6 bases from V and 8 bases from J, the junction contained 13 bases not matched to a gene. The CDR3 spans 15 residues.